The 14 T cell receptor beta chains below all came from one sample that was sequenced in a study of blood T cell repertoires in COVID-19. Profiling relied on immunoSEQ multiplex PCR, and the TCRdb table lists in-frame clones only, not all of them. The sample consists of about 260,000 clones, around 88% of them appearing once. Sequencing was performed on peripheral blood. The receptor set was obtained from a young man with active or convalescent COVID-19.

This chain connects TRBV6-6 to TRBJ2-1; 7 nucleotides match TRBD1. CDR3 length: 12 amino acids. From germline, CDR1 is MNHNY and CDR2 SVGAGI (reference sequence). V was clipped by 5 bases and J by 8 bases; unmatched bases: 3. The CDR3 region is CASSNRGYEQFF. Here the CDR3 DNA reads TGTGCCAGCAGTAACAGGGGTTATGAGCAGTTCTTC.

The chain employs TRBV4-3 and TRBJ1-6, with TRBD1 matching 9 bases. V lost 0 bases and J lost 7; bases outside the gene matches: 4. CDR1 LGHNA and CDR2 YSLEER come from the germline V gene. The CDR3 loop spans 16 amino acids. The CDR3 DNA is TGCGCCAGCAGCCAAGATGCTGGACAGGGGAATTCACCCCTCCACTTT. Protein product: CASSQDAGQGNSPLHF.

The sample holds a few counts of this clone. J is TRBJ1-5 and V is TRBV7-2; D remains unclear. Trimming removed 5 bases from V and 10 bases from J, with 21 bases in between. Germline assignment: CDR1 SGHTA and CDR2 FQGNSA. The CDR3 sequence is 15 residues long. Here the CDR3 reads CASSPPGTWVGPQHF. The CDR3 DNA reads TGTGCCAGCAGCCCCCCGGGAACTTGGGTTGGCCCCCAGCATTTT. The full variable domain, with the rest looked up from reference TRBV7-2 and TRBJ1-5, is GAGVSQSPSNKVTEKGKDVELRCDPISGHTALYWYRQSLGQGLEFLIYFQGNSAPDKSGLPSDRFSAERTGGSVSTLTIQRTQQEDSAVYLCASSPPGTWVGPQHFGDGTRLSIL.

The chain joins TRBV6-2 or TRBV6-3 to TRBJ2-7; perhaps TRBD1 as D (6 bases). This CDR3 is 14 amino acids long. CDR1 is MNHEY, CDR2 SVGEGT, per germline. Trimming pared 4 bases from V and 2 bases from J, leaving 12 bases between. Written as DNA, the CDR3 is TGTGCCAGCAGTTGGGACACCATAACCTACGAGCAGTACTTC. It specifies CASSWDTITYEQYF.

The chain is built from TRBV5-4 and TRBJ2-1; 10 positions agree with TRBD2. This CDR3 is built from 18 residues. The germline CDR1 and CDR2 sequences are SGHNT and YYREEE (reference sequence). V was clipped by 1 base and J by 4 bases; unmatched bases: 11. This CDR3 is CASSLYHPSGGLYNEQFF. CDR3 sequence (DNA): TGTGCCAGCAGCTTGTACCACCCTAGCGGGGGCCTTTACAATGAGCAGTTCTTC. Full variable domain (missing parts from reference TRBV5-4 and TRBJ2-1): ETGVTQSPTHLIKTRGQQVTLRCSSQSGHNTVSWYQQALGQGPQFIFQYYREEENGRGNFPPRFSGLQFPNYSSELNVNALELDDSALYLCASSLYHPSGGLYNEQFFGPGTRLTVL.

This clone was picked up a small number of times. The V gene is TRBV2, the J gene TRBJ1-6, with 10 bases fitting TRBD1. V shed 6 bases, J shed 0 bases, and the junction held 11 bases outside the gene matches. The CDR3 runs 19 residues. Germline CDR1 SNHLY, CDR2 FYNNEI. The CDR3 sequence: CASRTGGPVKISYNSPLHF. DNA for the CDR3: TGTGCCAGCAGGACAGGGGGCCCGGTTAAAATCTCCTATAATTCACCCCTCCACTTT.

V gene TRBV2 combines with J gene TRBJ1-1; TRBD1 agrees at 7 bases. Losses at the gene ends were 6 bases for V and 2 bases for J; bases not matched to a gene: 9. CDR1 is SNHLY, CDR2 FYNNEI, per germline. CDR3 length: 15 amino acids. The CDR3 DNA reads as TGTGCCAGCAGGGAAAGACAGGGACAAAACACTGAAGCTTTCTTT. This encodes CASRERQGQNTEAFF.

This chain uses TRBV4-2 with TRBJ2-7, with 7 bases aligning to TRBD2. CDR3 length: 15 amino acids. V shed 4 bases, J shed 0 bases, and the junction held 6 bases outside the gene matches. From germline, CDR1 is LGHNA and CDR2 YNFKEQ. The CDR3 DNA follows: TGTGCCAGCAGCCCCCTAGCGGAGAACTCCTACGAGCAGTACTTC. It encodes CASSPLAENSYEQYF.

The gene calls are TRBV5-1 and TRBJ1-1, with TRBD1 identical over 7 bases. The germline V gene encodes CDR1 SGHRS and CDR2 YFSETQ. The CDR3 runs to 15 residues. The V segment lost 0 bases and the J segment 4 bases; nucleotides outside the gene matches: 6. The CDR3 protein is CASSLGQGRTTEAFF. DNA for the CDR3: TGCGCCAGCAGCTTGGGACAGGGTAGGACCACTGAAGCTTTCTTT.

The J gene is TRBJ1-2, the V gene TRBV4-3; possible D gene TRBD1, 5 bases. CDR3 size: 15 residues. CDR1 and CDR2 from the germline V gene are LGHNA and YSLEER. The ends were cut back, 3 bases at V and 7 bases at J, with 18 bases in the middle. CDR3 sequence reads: CASSHRNQGFVGYTF. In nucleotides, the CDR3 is TGCGCCAGCAGCCATAGAAACCAGGGTTTCGTTGGCTACACCTTC.

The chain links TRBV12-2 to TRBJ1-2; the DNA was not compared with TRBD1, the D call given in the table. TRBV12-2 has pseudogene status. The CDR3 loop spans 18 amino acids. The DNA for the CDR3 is TGTGCAAGTCGCTTAGCGGCCCGATTTGAGACATTTAACTATGGCTACACCTTC. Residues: CASRLAARFETFNYGYTF.

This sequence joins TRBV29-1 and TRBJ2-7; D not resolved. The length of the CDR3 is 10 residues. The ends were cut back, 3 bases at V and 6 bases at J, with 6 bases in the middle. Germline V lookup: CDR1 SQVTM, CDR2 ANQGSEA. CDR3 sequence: CSVDSGEQYF. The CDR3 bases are TGCAGCGTTGATTCCGGCGAGCAGTACTTC.

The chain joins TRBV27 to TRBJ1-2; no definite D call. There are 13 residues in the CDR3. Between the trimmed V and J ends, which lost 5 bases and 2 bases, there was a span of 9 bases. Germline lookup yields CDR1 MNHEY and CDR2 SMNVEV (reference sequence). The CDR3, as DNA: TGTGCCAGCAGTCCCGAGAACAACTATGGCTACACCTTC. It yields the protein CASSPENNYGYTF.

This chain's CDR3 is CASSRDSDQPQHF. Here the CDR3 DNA reads TGTGCCAGCAGCCGGGACAGCGATCAGCCCCAGCATTTT. The chain uses TRBV2 and TRBJ1-5, with TRBD1 identical over 7 bases. J was trimmed by 5 bases and V by 6 bases; bases with no gene match: 4. CDR3 length: 13 residues. Germline V gives CDR1 SNHLY, CDR2 FYNNEI.